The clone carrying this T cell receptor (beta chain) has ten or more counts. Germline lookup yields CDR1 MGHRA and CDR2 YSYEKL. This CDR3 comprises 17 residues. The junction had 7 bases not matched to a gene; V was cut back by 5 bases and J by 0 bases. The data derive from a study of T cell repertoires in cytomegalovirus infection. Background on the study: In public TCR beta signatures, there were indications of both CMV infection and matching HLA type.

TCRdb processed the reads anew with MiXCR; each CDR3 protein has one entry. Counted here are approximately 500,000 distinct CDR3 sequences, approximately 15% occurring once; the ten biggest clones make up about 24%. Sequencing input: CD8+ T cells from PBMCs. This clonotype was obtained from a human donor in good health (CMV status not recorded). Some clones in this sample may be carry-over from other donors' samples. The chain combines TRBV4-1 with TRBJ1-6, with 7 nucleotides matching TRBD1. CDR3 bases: TGCGCCAGCAGCTTACAGGGGCCCAGCTCCTATAATTCACCCCTCCACTTT. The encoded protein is CASSLQGPSSYNSPLHF.